The 20 T cell receptor beta chains reported below all come from one sample, sequenced in a study of shared clonotypes between healthy human individuals. In the naive CD8 group, cells lacked CD45RO and were positively selected for CCR7, so terminally differentiated effector memory CD45RA+ cells were left out. TCRdb keeps only in-frame clones here, not all; method: immunoSEQ multiplex PCR. The table has 1.5 million to 2.5 million clones, roughly 95% seen once. The sample taken for sequencing was naive CD8+ T cells sorted from blood. Receptor source: a man younger than 35 in good health.

This rearrangement joins TRBV9 to TRBJ2-2, with 8 positions matching TRBD2. The germline gives CDR1 SGDLS, CDR2 YYNGEE. This CDR3 has 16 amino acids. V gave up 0 bases and J gave up 3 bases; unmatched junction bases: 4. CDR3 nucleotide sequence: TGTGCCAGCAGCGTAGCGAGCGGGAGCGACACCGGGGAGCTGTTTTTT. It yields the protein CASSVASGSDTGELFF.

The chain is built from TRBV30 and TRBJ2-3; D uncertain. CDR1 is GTSNPN and CDR2 is SVGIG in the germline V gene (reference sequence). This CDR3 has 19 amino acids. With 0 bases removed from V and 2 bases from J, the gap between germline ends came to 24 bases. Here the CDR3 reads CAWSVLGFSIGLSTDTQYF. The CDR3 region has the DNA TGTGCCTGGAGTGTATTAGGGTTTAGTATAGGTCTCTCCACAGATACGCAGTATTTT. Combining the CDR3 with reference TRBV30 and TRBJ2-3 gives the whole variable domain SQTIHQWPATLVQPVGSPLSLECTVEGTSNPNLYWYRQAAGRGLQLLFYSVGIGQISSEVPQNLSASRPQDRQFILSSKKLLLSDSGFYLCAWSVLGFSIGLSTDTQYFGPGTRLTVL.

The table lists this clone with a count of one. The V and J genes are TRBV7-9 and TRBJ2-1; 10 nucleotides agree with TRBD2. Germline V gene lookup returns CDR1 SEHNR and CDR2 FQNEAQ (reference sequence). This CDR3 region has 15 residues. V shed 0 bases, J shed 8 bases, and the junction held 4 bases outside the gene matches. The CDR3 DNA sequence: TGTGCCAGCAGCTTAGCCTTCCTAGCGGGAGATGAGCAGTTCTTC. This gives the protein CASSLAFLAGDEQFF.

This clone was counted once. The chain couples TRBV30 to TRBJ2-7, with TRBD1 as a possible D gene (6 bases). The CDR3 covers 15 residues. V was cut by 4 bases and J by 4 bases, with 20 bases left in between. Per the germline V gene, CDR1 is GTSNPN and CDR2 is SVGIG (reference sequence). CDR3 sequence (DNA): TGTGCCTGGATTCGACCAGACAGGCACGGGTACGAGCAGTACTTC. Protein product: CAWIRPDRHGYEQYF.

The V and J genes are TRBV4-1 and TRBJ2-2, with D perhaps TRBD1 or TRBD2 (5 bases each). Germline V gene lookup returns CDR1 MGHRA and CDR2 YSYEKL. V lost 5 bases to trimming and J lost 0 bases, with 13 bases between them. This CDR3 is 16 amino acids long. CDR3 in DNA: TGCGCCAGCAGCTTCGAGGGGACCGCGAACACCGGGGAGCTGTTTTTT. Protein: CASSFEGTANTGELFF.

This clone was detected only once. The CDR3 nucleotides are TGTGCCAGCAGCCAAGCCCCGTATACAGGTGGGTACGAGCAGTACTTC. This translates into CASSQAPYTGGYEQYF. This sequence joins TRBV14 and TRBJ2-7; D possibly corresponds to TRBD1 (5 bases). The germline CDR1 and CDR2 sequences are SGHDN and FVKESK. The CDR3 loop spans 16 amino acids. Trimming took off 1 base at V and 4 bases at J, with 17 bases between the two ends. The full variable domain, completed using reference TRBV14 and TRBJ2-7, is EAGVTQFPSHSVIEKGQTVTLRCDPISGHDNLYWYRRVMGKEIKFLLHFVKESKQDESGMPNNRFLAERTGGTYSTLKVQPAELEDSGVYFCASSQAPYTGGYEQYFGPGTRLTVT.

The CDR3 protein is CASSREVYNEQFF. The CDR3 nucleotides are TGTGCCAGCTCACGGGAGGTATACAATGAGCAGTTCTTC. The chain joins TRBV18 to TRBJ2-1; D perhaps matches TRBD2 (6 bases). Germline V gives CDR1 KGHSH, CDR2 LQKENI. The CDR3 length is 13 residues. Trimming removed 4 bases from V and 4 bases from J, with 8 bases in between.

As for this clone: The sample has other DNA sequences that encode this CDR3 too. CDR3 in DNA: TGTGCCAGCAGCTTATCACAGGGGTACGAGCAGTACTTC. Its protein product is CASSLSQGYEQYF. This sequence joins TRBV7-2 and TRBJ2-7; 7 nucleotides match TRBD1. Germline loops: CDR1 SGHTA, CDR2 FQGNSA. Germline trimming cut 2 bases from V and 4 bases from J; bases unmatched to any gene: 2. The CDR3 is 13 residues long.

Points on this clone: Other DNA sequences within the sample encode an identical CDR3. The J gene is TRBJ2-7, the V gene TRBV7-9; D gene ambiguous. V was cut by 0 bases and J by 3 bases, with 6 bases left in between. Germline CDR1 and CDR2: SEHNR and FQNEAQ (reference sequence). The CDR3 loop spans 13 amino acids. The CDR3 DNA is TGTGCCAGCAGCTTAGCTAACAGCTACGAGCAGTACTTC. Translating gives CASSLANSYEQYF. The variable domain in full, with the rest retrieved from reference TRBV7-9 and TRBJ2-7, is DTGVSQNPRHKITKRGQNVTFRCDPISEHNRLYWYRQTLGQGPEFLTYFQNEAQLEKSRLLSDRFSAERPKGSFSTLEIQRTEQGDSAMYLCASSLANSYEQYFGPGTRLTVT.

The V gene is TRBV5-6, the J gene TRBJ2-3, with D hard to call. V dropped 3 bases and J dropped 4 bases, with 9 bases sitting between them. The CDR3 is made up of 13 amino acids. The germline gives CDR1 SGHDT, CDR2 YYEEEE. CDR3 sequence: CASSSDFADTQYF. The CDR3, as DNA: TGTGCCAGCAGCTCAGATTTCGCAGATACGCAGTATTTT.

V usage is TRBV6-5 and J usage is TRBJ1-6; 8 positions match TRBD1. This CDR3 has 15 residues. J was trimmed by 4 bases and V by 6 bases; bases with no gene match: 5. Germline-derived CDR1 and CDR2 are MNHEY and SVGAGI. CDR3 residues: CASRDRDRYNSPLHF. CDR3 nucleotide sequence: TGTGCCAGCAGGGACAGGGACCGATATAATTCACCCCTCCACTTT.

The chain links TRBV28 to TRBJ2-7, with 10 bases aligning to TRBD2. Germline V gene lookup returns CDR1 MDHEN and CDR2 SYDVKM. Trimming removed 4 bases from V and 4 bases from J; junction bases left unmatched: 7. CDR3 length: 15 amino acids. CDR3 residues: CASSWVAGGMYEQYF. CDR3 coding DNA: TGTGCCAGCAGTTGGGTAGCGGGGGGTATGTACGAGCAGTACTTC.

The V and J genes are TRBV28 and TRBJ1-5; D perhaps matches TRBD1 (5 bases). Germline CDR1 reads MDHEN; CDR2 reads SYDVKM. Trimming took off 6 bases at V and 4 bases at J, with 19 bases between the two ends. The CDR3 consists of 16 residues. The DNA for the CDR3 is TGTGCCAGCAGGGATCGGTCCGACAGCTTAAATCAGCCCCAGCATTTT. Translating gives CASRDRSDSLNQPQHF. The full variable domain, with the rest looked up from reference TRBV28 and TRBJ1-5, is DVKVTQSSRYLVKRTGEKVFLECVQDMDHENMFWYRQDPGLGLRLIYFSYDVKMKEKGDIPEGYSVSREKKERFSLILESASTNQTSMYLCASRDRSDSLNQPQHFGDGTRLSIL.

This rearrangement joins TRBV5-4 to TRBJ1-2; possibly TRBD1 for D (5 bases). The CDR3 length is 13 residues. The V gene's germline CDR1 is SGHNT and CDR2 YYREEE (reference sequence). V lost 1 base and J lost 4, with 8 bases in between. The CDR3 here is CASSLRGVYGYTF. CDR3 in DNA: TGTGCCAGCAGCTTGAGAGGGGTCTATGGCTACACCTTC.

This chain joins TRBV7-2 and TRBJ2-2, with a possible D match to TRBD2 (6 bases). From germline, CDR1 is SGHTA and CDR2 FQGNSA. V lost 0 bases and J 2 bases, leaving 10 bases between the germline ends. This CDR3 contains 16 residues. CDR3 DNA: TGTGCCAGCAGCTTAGCTAGCGGAGTCAACACCGGGGAGCTGTTTTTT. This gives the protein CASSLASGVNTGELFF.

The genes are TRBV19 and TRBJ1-3; no firm D call. From germline, CDR1 is LNHDA and CDR2 SQIVND (reference sequence). V was clipped by 6 bases and J by 4 bases, with 16 bases between them. This CDR3 has 15 amino acids. CDR3 loop: CASSGSSVFGNTIYF. For the CDR3, the DNA is TGTGCCAGTAGCGGGAGTTCTGTATTCGGAAACACCATATATTTT.

This chain links TRBV6-1 with TRBJ2-3; D gene uncertain. This CDR3 is built from 14 residues. With 0 bases removed from V and 4 bases from J, the gap between germline ends came to 8 bases. The germline CDR1 and CDR2 sequences are MNHNS and SASEGT. The CDR3 bases are TGTGCCAGCAGTGAAGCGCTTCGGGCAGATACGCAGTATTTT. Translating it yields CASSEALRADTQYF.

In nucleotides, the CDR3 is TGTGCCAGTAGTATCACGACTAGCGGGACAGATACGCAGTATTTT. It codes for CASSITTSGTDTQYF. The V and J genes are TRBV19 and TRBJ2-3, with 10 bases aligning to TRBD2. Losses at the gene ends were 3 bases for V and 3 bases for J; bases not matched to a gene: 3. This CDR3 is 15 amino acids long. Germline CDR1 is LNHDA and CDR2 is SQIVND (reference sequence).

J is TRBJ2-4 and V is TRBV7-7; 9 bases map to TRBD2. Losses at the gene ends were 11 bases for V and 7 bases for J; bases not matched to a gene: 3. The CDR3 sequence is 11 residues long. Germline CDR1 is SSHAT and CDR2 is FNYEAQ (reference sequence). DNA of the CDR3: TGTGCCGGGACTAGCCCTAACATTCAGTACTTC. It is translated as CAGTSPNIQYF.

In regard to this clone: Additional DNA sequences in this sample encode the identical CDR3. The V call is TRBV2, the J call TRBJ2-1, with D unclear. CDR1 is SNHLY and CDR2 is FYNNEI in the germline V gene. Trimming removed 1 base from V and 0 bases from J, with 1 base in between. The CDR3 is 13 amino acids. In DNA form, the CDR3 reads TGTGCCAGCAGTGAAGGCTCCTACAATGAGCAGTTCTTC. It encodes CASSEGSYNEQFF.